This T cell receptor (beta chain) was sequenced during a study of T-cell memory formation after mild COVID-19. Overall study results and limits: CD4+ clones that contracted lay mainly in CM and EM; CD8+ ones lay in EMRA. Contracting clones from day 15 to 85 had balanced CD4/CD8; later expanders favoured CD4+. Nothing confirmed that second-wave clones peaking on day 37 were specific for SARS-CoV-2.

The CDR3 runs 13 residues. The V end was cut by 7 bases, the J end by 4 bases, with 13 bases between. A note on this clonotype: Its antigen is not known.

TCRdb redid the calling of the 5' RACE reads with MiXCR, one entry per CDR3 protein. The repertoire holds around 320,000 distinct CDR3 sequences, around 30% seen once, with about 13% in the top ten. The sequence derives from an adult woman who had mild COVID-19 (a few samples of this study predate the infection). Cell type and time point are not known. This chain joins TRBV12-3 or TRBV12-4 and TRBJ1-1; D unresolved. Sequences were obtained from PBMCs or a T cell subset sorted from them (not recorded which). The CDR3 loop reads CASTLGVGTEAFF. Here the CDR3 DNA reads TGTGCCAGCACCCTCGGGGTAGGCACTGAAGCTTTCTTT.